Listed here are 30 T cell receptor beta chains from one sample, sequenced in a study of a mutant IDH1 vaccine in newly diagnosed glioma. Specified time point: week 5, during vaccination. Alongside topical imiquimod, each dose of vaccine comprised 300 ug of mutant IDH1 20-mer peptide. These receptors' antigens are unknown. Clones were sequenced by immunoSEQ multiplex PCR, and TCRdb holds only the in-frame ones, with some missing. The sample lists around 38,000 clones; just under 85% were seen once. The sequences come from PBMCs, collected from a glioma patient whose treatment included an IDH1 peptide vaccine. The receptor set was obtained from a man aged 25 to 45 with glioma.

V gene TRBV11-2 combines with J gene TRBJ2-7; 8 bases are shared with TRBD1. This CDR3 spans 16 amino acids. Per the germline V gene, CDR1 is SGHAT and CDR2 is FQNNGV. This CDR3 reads CASRPLGQGDHYEQYF. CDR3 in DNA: TGTGCGTCCCGACCTCTAGGACAGGGTGATCACTACGAGCAGTACTTC.

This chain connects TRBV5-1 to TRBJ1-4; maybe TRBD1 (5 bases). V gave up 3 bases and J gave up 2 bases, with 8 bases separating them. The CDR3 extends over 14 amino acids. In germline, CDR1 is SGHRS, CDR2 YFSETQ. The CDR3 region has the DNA TGCGCCAGCAGCTCGGACAACACTAATGAAAAACTGTTTTTT. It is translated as CASSSDNTNEKLFF.

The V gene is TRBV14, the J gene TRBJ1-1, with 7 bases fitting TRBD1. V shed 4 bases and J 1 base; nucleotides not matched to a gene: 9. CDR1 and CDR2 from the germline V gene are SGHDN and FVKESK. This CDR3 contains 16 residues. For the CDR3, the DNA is TGTGCCAGCAGCCCTTATTTTACAGGGGCGAACACTGAAGCTTTCTTT. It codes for CASSPYFTGANTEAFF.

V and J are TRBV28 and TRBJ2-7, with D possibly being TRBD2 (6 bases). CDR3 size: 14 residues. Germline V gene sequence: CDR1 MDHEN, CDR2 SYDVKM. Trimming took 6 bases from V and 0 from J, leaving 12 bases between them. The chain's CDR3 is CASSTGTLSYEQYF. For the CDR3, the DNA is TGTGCCAGCAGCACCGGGACTCTCTCCTACGAGCAGTACTTC.

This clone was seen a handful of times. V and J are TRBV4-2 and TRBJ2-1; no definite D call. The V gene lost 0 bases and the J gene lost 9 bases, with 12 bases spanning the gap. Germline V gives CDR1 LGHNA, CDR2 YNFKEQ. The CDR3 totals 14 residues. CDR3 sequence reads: CASSQETANGEQFF. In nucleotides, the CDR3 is TGTGCCAGCAGCCAAGAAACGGCAAACGGTGAGCAGTTCTTC.

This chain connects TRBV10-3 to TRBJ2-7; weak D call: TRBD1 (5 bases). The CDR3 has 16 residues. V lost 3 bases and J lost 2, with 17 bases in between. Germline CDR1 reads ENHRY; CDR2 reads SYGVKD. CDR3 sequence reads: CAISEGAVRETYEQYF. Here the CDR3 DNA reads TGTGCCATCAGTGAAGGGGCGGTTAGGGAAACCTACGAGCAGTACTTC.

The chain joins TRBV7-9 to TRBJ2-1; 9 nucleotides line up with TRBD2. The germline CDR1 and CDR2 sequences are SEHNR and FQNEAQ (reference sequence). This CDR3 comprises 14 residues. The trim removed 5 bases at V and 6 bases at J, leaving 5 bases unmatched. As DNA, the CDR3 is TGTGCCAGCAGCAACCCGGGACTAGCCAATGAGCAGTTCTTC. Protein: CASSNPGLANEQFF.

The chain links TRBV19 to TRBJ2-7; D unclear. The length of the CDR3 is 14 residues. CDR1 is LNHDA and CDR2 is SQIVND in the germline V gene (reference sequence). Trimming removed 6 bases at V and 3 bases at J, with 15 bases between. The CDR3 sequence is CASRSSNGIYEQYF. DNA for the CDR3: TGTGCCAGTAGGTCCTCGAATGGGATCTACGAGCAGTACTTC. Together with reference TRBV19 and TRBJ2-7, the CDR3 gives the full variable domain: DGGITQSPKYLFRKEGQNVTLSCEQNLNHDAMYWYRQDPGQGLRLIYYSQIVNDFQKGDIAEGYSVSREKKESFPLTVTSAQKNPTAFYLCASRSSNGIYEQYFGPGTRLTVT.

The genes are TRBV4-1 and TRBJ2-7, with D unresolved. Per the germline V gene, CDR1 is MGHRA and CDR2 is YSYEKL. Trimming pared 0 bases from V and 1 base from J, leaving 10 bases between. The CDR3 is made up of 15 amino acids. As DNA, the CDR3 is TGCGCCAGCAGCCAAGAAAGAGTGGCTTCCTACGAGCAGTACTTC. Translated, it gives CASSQERVASYEQYF.

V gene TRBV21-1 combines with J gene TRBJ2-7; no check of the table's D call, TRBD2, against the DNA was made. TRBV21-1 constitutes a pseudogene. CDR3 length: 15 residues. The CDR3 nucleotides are TGTGCCAGCAGAGCCACTAGCGGGGTCTCCTACGAGCAGTACTTC. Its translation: CASRATSGVSYEQYF.

The CDR3 loop reads CAWTEGRIQAFF. Written as DNA, the CDR3 is TGTGCCTGGACAGAGGGCAGGATTCAAGCTTTCTTT. V usage is TRBV30 and J usage is TRBJ1-1; D remains unclear. CDR3 size: 12 residues. V shed 4 bases and J shed 9 bases, with 15 bases lying between them. Germline lookup yields CDR1 GTSNPN and CDR2 SVGIG (reference sequence). Full variable domain (rest looked up from reference TRBV30 and TRBJ1-1): SQTIHQWPATLVQPVGSPLSLECTVEGTSNPNLYWYRQAAGRGLQLLFYSVGIGQISSEVPQNLSASRPQDRQFILSSKKLLLSDSGFYLCAWTEGRIQAFFGQGTRLTVV.

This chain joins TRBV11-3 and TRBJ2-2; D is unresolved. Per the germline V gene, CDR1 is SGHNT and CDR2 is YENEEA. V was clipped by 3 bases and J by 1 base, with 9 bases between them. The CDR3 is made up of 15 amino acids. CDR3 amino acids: CASSFQAQNTGELFF. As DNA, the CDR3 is TGTGCCAGCAGCTTTCAGGCACAGAACACCGGGGAGCTGTTTTTT.

The CDR3 DNA follows: TGTGCCAGTGACTCGGCCGGGACAGGGACTGGCTACACCTTC. Residues: CASDSAGTGTGYTF. The V call is TRBV19, the J call TRBJ1-2; 9 bases are shared with TRBD1. Germline lookup yields CDR1 LNHDA and CDR2 SQIVND (reference sequence). The V segment lost 8 bases and the J segment 7 bases; nucleotides outside the gene matches: 11. The CDR3 covers 14 residues.

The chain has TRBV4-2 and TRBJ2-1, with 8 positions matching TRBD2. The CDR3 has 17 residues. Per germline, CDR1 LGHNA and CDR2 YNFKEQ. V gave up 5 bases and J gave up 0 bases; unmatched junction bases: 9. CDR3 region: CASSTRTSLSSYNEQFF. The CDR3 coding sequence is TGTGCCAGCAGCACCCGGACTAGCTTAAGCTCCTACAATGAGCAGTTCTTC.

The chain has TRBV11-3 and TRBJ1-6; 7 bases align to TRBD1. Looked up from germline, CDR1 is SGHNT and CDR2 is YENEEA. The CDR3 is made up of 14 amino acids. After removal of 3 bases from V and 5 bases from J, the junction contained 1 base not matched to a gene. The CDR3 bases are TGTGCCAGCAGCTTCGGGACAGATAATTCACCCCTCCACTTT. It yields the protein CASSFGTDNSPLHF.

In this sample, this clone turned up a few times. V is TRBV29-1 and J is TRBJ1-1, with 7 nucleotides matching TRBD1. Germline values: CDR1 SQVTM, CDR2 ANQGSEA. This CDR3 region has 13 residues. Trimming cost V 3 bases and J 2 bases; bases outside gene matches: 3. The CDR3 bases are TGCAGCGTTGAGTCAGGGGGTAACACTGAAGCTTTCTTT. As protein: CSVESGGNTEAFF.

For the CDR3, the DNA is TGTGCCAGCAGGAACCAGGGGGATGGGAATGAGCAGTTCTTC. Amino acids: CASRNQGDGNEQFF. The rearrangement uses TRBV28 and TRBJ2-1; 7 bases are a match to TRBD1. The CDR3 is 14 amino acids. Germline CDR1 reads MDHEN; CDR2 reads SYDVKM. J gave up 7 bases and V 6 bases, and 9 bases lay outside the gene matches.

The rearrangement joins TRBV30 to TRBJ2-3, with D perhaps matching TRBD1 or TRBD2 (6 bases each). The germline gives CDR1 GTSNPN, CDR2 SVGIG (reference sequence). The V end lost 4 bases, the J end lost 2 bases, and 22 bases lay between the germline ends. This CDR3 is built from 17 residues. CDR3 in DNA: TGTGCCTGGACCCCTCCCCCCGGGGGCCTCTTCACAGATACGCAGTATTTT. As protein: CAWTPPPGGLFTDTQYF.

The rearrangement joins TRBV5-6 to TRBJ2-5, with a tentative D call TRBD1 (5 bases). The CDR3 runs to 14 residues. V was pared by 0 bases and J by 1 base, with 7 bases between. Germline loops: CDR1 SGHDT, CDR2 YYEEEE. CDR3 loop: CASSLGGGQETQYF. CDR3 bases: TGTGCCAGCAGCTTGGGGGGCGGCCAAGAGACCCAGTACTTC.

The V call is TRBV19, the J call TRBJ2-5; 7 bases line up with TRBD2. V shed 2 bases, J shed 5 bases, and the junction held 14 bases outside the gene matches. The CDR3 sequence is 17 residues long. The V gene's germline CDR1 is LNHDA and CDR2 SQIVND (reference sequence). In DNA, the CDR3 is TGTGCCAGTAGTATAAGGCAGCGGGGTCCCCTCCAGGAGACCCAGTACTTC. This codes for CASSIRQRGPLQETQYF. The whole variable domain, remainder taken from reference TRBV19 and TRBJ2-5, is DGGITQSPKYLFRKEGQNVTLSCEQNLNHDAMYWYRQDPGQGLRLIYYSQIVNDFQKGDIAEGYSVSREKKESFPLTVTSAQKNPTAFYLCASSIRQRGPLQETQYFGPGTRLLVL.

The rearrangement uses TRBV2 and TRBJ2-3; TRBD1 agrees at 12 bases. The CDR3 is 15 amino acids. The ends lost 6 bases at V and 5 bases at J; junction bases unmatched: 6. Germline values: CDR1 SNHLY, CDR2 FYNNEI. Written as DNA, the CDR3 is TGTGCCAGCAGCGAGGGACAGGGGGCGATAGATACGCAGTATTTT. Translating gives CASSEGQGAIDTQYF.

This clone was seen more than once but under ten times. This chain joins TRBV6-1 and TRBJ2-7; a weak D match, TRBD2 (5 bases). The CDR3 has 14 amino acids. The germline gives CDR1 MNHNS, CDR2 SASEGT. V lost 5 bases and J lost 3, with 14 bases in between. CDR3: CASSITPGFYEQYF. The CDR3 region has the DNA TGTGCCAGCAGTATCACCCCGGGGTTCTACGAGCAGTACTTC.

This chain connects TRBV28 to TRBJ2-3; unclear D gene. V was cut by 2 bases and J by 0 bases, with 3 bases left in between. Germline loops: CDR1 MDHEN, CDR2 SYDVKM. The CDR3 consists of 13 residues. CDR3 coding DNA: TGTGCCAGCAGTTTAACTAGCACAGATACGCAGTATTTT. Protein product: CASSLTSTDTQYF.

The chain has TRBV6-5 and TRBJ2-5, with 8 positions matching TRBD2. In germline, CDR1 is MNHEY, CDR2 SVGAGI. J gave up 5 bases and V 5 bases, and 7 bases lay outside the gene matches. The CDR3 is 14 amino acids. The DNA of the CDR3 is TGTGCCAGCAGTACGGGACTAGGACGTGAGACCCAGTACTTC. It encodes CASSTGLGRETQYF.

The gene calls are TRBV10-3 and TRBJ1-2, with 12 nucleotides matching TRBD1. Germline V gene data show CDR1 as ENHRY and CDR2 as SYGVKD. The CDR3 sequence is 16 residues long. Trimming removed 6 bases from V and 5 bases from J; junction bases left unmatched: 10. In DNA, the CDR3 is TGTGCCATCAGAGCACTCCGGGACAGGGGGCGTTATGGCTACACCTTC. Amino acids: CAIRALRDRGRYGYTF.

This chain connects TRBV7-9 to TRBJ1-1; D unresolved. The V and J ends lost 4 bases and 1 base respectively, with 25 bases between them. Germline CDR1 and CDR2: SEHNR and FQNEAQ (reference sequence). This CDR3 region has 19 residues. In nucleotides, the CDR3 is TGTGCCAGCAGCTCTCAAGTGGAAGTTTGGGGAAGAGGGAACACTGAAGCTTTCTTT. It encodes CASSSQVEVWGRGNTEAFF.

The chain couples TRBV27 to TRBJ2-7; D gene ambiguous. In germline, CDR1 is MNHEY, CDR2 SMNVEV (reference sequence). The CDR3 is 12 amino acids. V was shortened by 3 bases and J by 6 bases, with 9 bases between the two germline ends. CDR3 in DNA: TGTGCCAGCAGTTTTTCGGGCTTCGAGCAGTACTTC. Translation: CASSFSGFEQYF.

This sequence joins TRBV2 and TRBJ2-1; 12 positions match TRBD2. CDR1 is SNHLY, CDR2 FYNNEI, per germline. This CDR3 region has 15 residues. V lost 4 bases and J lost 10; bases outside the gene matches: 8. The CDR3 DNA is TGTGCCAGCAGTGTGCTACTAGCGGGGGGTGGGGAGCAGTTCTTC. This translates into CASSVLLAGGGEQFF.

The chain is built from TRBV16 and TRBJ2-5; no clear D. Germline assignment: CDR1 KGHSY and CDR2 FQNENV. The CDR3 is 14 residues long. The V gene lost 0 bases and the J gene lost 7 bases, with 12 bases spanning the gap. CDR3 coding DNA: TGTGCCAGCAGCCAATCCGTGGCGAGAGGGACCCAGTACTTC. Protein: CASSQSVARGTQYF.

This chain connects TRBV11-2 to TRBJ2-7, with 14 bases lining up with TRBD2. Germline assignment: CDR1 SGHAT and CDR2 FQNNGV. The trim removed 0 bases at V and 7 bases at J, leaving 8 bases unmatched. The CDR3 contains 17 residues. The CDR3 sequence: CASSLDPGLAGEGEQYF. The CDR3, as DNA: TGTGCCAGCAGCTTAGACCCGGGACTAGCGGGAGAGGGTGAGCAGTACTTC. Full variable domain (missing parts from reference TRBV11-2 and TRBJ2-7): EAGVAQSPRYKIIEKRQSVAFWCNPISGHATLYWYQQILGQGPKLLIQFQNNGVVDDSQLPKDRFSAERLKGVDSTLKIQPAKLEDSAVYLCASSLDPGLAGEGEQYFGPGTRLTVT.